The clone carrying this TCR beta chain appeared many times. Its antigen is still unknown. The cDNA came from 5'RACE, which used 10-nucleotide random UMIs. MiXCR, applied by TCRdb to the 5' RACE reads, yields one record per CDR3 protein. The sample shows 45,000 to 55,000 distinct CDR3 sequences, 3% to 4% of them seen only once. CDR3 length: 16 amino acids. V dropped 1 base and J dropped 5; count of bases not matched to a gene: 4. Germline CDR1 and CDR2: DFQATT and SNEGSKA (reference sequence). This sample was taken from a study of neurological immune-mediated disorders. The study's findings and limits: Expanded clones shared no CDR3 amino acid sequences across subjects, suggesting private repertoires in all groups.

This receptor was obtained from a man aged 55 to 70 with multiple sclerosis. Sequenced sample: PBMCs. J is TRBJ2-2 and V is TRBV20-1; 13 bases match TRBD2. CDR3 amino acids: CSARGLAGGVTGELFF. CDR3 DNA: TGCAGTGCTAGAGGACTAGCGGGGGGAGTTACCGGGGAGCTGTTTTTT.